The clone carrying this TCR beta chain was observed once. This entry is derived from a study of blood T cell repertoires in COVID-19. For the study at large: PBMCs, B-cell-depleted T cells, or T cells were the source of the cDNA or gDNA that made up the material.

Assay: immunoSEQ multiplex PCR; the TCRdb copy retains only in-frame clones and omits some. The data contain 250,000 or so clones, 70% to 90% of them singletons. CDR3 length: 16 amino acids. With 1 base clipped from V and 1 base from J, the junction kept 5 bases outside the gene matches. Per the germline V gene, CDR1 is SGHAT and CDR2 is FQNNGV. Sequenced: peripheral blood. This receptor was identified in a man aged 18 to 29 with active or convalescent COVID-19. The V gene is TRBV11-2, the J gene TRBJ2-3; 7 bases map to TRBD2. The CDR3 here is CASSLGWLAGTDTQYF. CDR3 DNA sequence: TGTGCCAGCAGCTTAGGGTGGCTAGCGGGCACAGATACGCAGTATTTT.